Below, 19 T cell receptor beta chains from the same sample are listed, as sequenced in a study of a mutant IDH1 vaccine in newly diagnosed glioma. Only in-frame clones appear in the TCRdb table, and some are missing; sequencing was by immunoSEQ multiplex PCR. The sample lists around 88,000 clones, just under 80% occurring once. Time point reported: baseline, week 1 (first vaccination visit). Noted treatment: pre-vaccination baseline after standard-of-care therapy. The starting material was PBMCs, obtained from a glioma patient treated with radiotherapy, temozolomide or both. These receptors all stem from a man in his forties with glioma.

The chain carries TRBV19 and TRBJ2-3; D is uncertain. The CDR3 is 16 residues long. V was clipped by 3 bases and J by 3 bases, with 16 bases between them. CDR1 is LNHDA, CDR2 SQIVND, per germline (reference sequence). DNA for the CDR3: TGTGCCAGTAGTATCGACCAGAGATTGAAGACAGATACGCAGTATTTT. Amino acids: CASSIDQRLKTDTQYF.

The V gene is TRBV7-2, the J gene TRBJ1-5; no clear D. The CDR3 extends over 13 amino acids. V was clipped by 5 bases and J by 2 bases, with 7 bases between them. Germline V gene lookup returns CDR1 SGHTA and CDR2 FQGNSA. The CDR3 sequence is CASSRRGNQPQHF. CDR3 coding DNA: TGTGCCAGCAGCCGGAGAGGCAATCAGCCCCAGCATTTT.

This clone was counted only a few times. V and J are TRBV7-2 and TRBJ1-1; 7 bases map to TRBD1. The V segment lost 4 bases and the J segment 1 base; nucleotides outside the gene matches: 6. Germline V gene lookup returns CDR1 SGHTA and CDR2 FQGNSA. The CDR3 sequence is 15 residues long. The CDR3 DNA sequence: TGTGCCAGCAGCTCCGTAAGGACAGGGAACACTGAAGCTTTCTTT. Translating it yields CASSSVRTGNTEAFF.

The chain links TRBV30 to TRBJ2-7; 8 bases line up with TRBD2. This CDR3 contains 16 residues. Germline CDR1 and CDR2: GTSNPN and SVGIG (reference sequence). J was trimmed by 0 bases and V by 2 bases; bases with no gene match: 9. CDR3 in amino acids: CAWSSRAGVVSYEQYF. CDR3 DNA: TGTGCCTGGAGTAGTAGAGCGGGGGTTGTCTCCTACGAGCAGTACTTC. The full variable domain, completed using reference TRBV30 and TRBJ2-7, is SQTIHQWPATLVQPVGSPLSLECTVEGTSNPNLYWYRQAAGRGLQLLFYSVGIGQISSEVPQNLSASRPQDRQFILSSKKLLLSDSGFYLCAWSSRAGVVSYEQYFGPGTRLTVT.

V gene TRBV19 combines with J gene TRBJ2-5; D not resolved. Trimming shortened V by 2 bases and J by 4 bases, and 11 bases separated the two germline ends. CDR1 is LNHDA and CDR2 is SQIVND in the germline V gene (reference sequence). This CDR3 is 14 amino acids long. The CDR3 DNA reads as TGTGCCAGTAGTATATTGGGATTCGGAGAGACCCAGTACTTC. Its protein is CASSILGFGETQYF.

The table lists this clone with many counts. V and J are TRBV5-1 and TRBJ1-1, with D perhaps matching TRBD1 (5 bases). The CDR3 is made up of 12 amino acids. From germline, CDR1 is SGHRS and CDR2 YFSETQ. Trimming removed 4 bases at V and 4 bases at J, with 8 bases between. DNA of the CDR3: TGCGCCAGCAGCGTAGACAGCACTGAAGCTTTCTTT. Protein: CASSVDSTEAFF.

This clone has just a few counts. This chain connects TRBV5-4 to TRBJ1-3; 9 nucleotides line up with TRBD1. There are 16 residues in the CDR3. V was pared by 4 bases and J by 9 bases, with 14 bases of the junction left unmatched. CDR1 is SGHNT and CDR2 is YYREEE in the germline V gene (reference sequence). The CDR3 region is CASSLKGTGSFGTIYF. CDR3 sequence (DNA): TGTGCCAGCAGCCTGAAGGGGACAGGGTCCTTTGGCACCATATATTTT.

This chain joins TRBV18 and TRBJ1-1; D call uncertain. The V and J ends lost 1 base and 3 bases respectively, with 18 bases between them. Germline V lookup: CDR1 KGHSH, CDR2 LQKENI. The CDR3 is 17 amino acids. CDR3 sequence (DNA): TGTGCCAGCTCACCACTCCGGAGGAAGGTTGGGGACACTGAAGCTTTCTTT. It is translated as CASSPLRRKVGDTEAFF.

There are a few counts of this clone. This sequence joins TRBV30 and TRBJ2-7, with 7 positions matching TRBD1. Germline V gene data show CDR1 as GTSNPN and CDR2 as SVGIG (reference sequence). The CDR3 consists of 14 residues. The junction had 8 bases not matched to a gene; V was cut back by 6 bases and J by 0 bases. The CDR3 sequence is CACSTGASSYEQYF. The CDR3 DNA sequence: TGTGCCTGCAGTACAGGGGCGAGCTCCTACGAGCAGTACTTC.

In its sample, this clone was seen once. The junction departs from the called germline gene at one end, perhaps through a read error. The chain employs TRBV5-4 and TRBJ1-2; no clear D gene. Germline CDR1 reads SGHNT; CDR2 reads YYREEE (reference sequence). The CDR3 spans 13 residues. The CDR3: CASSLGSYYGHTF. Written as DNA, the CDR3 is TGTGCCAGCAGCTTGGGGTCATACTATGGCCACACCTTC.

V gene TRBV27 combines with J gene TRBJ2-7, with 7 positions matching TRBD2. V lost 4 bases and J lost 3; bases outside the gene matches: 12. Germline V gene lookup returns CDR1 MNHEY and CDR2 SMNVEV (reference sequence). The CDR3 loop spans 16 amino acids. CDR3 protein: CASSSTKAGSFYEQYF. DNA for the CDR3: TGTGCCAGCAGTTCTACAAAAGCGGGGTCCTTCTACGAGCAGTACTTC.

This rearrangement joins TRBV2 to TRBJ2-7; maybe TRBD2 (6 bases). This CDR3 is built from 13 residues. V lost 6 bases to trimming and J lost 3 bases, with 12 bases between them. The germline V gene encodes CDR1 SNHLY and CDR2 FYNNEI. The CDR3 DNA reads as TGTGCCAGCAGCTCCGGGACTTACTACGAGCAGTACTTC. Amino acids: CASSSGTYYEQYF.

The chain employs TRBV19 and TRBJ2-1, with 10 nucleotides matching TRBD2. The germline V gene encodes CDR1 LNHDA and CDR2 SQIVND (reference sequence). Trimming took 0 bases from V and 6 from J; bases not matched to a gene: 5. The CDR3 extends over 16 amino acids. The DNA of the CDR3 is TGTGCCAGTAGTATAGATCGGGCTAGCGGGAGCAATGAGCAGTTCTTC. It yields the protein CASSIDRASGSNEQFF.

This clone was recorded once. This chain joins TRBV2 and TRBJ2-7; tentative D call: TRBD1 (5 bases). The CDR3 totals 12 residues. The V end was cut by 7 bases, the J end by 0 bases, with 7 bases between. Germline values: CDR1 SNHLY, CDR2 FYNNEI. The CDR3, as DNA: TGTGCCAGCAAGACAGACTCCTACGAGCAGTACTTC. Translating gives CASKTDSYEQYF.

The rearrangement joins TRBV19 to TRBJ2-4; D is perhaps TRBD1 (5 bases). V lost 4 bases and J lost 0, with 19 bases in between. This CDR3 has 18 residues. Germline assignment: CDR1 LNHDA and CDR2 SQIVND (reference sequence). In nucleotides, the CDR3 is TGTGCCAGTAGTAAGGGGTCAGGAATAACTCTAGCCAAAAACATTCAGTACTTC. Protein product: CASSKGSGITLAKNIQYF.

The chain combines TRBV27 with TRBJ2-7, with 11 positions matching TRBD1. This CDR3 spans 15 amino acids. Germline CDR1 MNHEY, CDR2 SMNVEV (reference sequence). V dropped 1 base and J dropped 6; count of bases not matched to a gene: 5. This CDR3 is CASSLFGTGGIEQYF. In DNA form, the CDR3 reads TGTGCCAGCAGTTTATTTGGGACAGGGGGAATCGAGCAGTACTTC.

The V gene is TRBV5-5, the J gene TRBJ2-7; TRBD1 agrees at 7 bases. This CDR3 is 14 amino acids long. Losses at the gene ends were 3 bases for V and 0 bases for J; bases not matched to a gene: 3. The germline CDR1 and CDR2 sequences are SGHKS and YYEKEE (reference sequence). The CDR3 here is CASSSQGYSYEQYF. The CDR3 DNA reads TGTGCCAGCAGCTCACAGGGGTACTCCTACGAGCAGTACTTC.

Written as DNA, the CDR3 is TGTGCCTGGAGTATAACAGGGGGACTCTACAATGAGCAGTTCTTC. This translates into CAWSITGGLYNEQFF. The chain couples TRBV30 to TRBJ2-1; the match to TRBD1 covers 8 bases. V trimming: 2 bases; J trimming: 3 bases; junction bases outside the gene matches: 6. The CDR3 is 15 residues long. Germline loops: CDR1 GTSNPN, CDR2 SVGIG (reference sequence).

The CDR3 sequence is CASSDFKDSYEQYF. The CDR3 DNA is TGTGCCAGCAGTGATTTTAAGGACTCCTACGAGCAGTACTTC. The gene calls are TRBV2 and TRBJ2-5; the D is unclear. The J call could be wrong; TRBJ2-7 is a better fit for the DNA end. The CDR3 covers 14 residues. The germline gives CDR1 SNHLY, CDR2 FYNNEI.